Sequencing of this T cell receptor (beta chain) was carried out in a study of CD8 T cells in ankylosing spondylitis. General study points: What seemed typical of ankylosing spondylitis blood was a TCR beta motif built from under 10 highly homologous variants. Reportedly, matched ankylosing spondylitis synovial fluid was significantly enriched for disease-linked clones. Peripheral blood samples showed relatively rare disease-linked clones, and these clones were CD8+. Prior literature has documented some motif variants in synovial fluid and blood from reactive arthritis.

Concerning this clonotype: Its specificity is unknown.

The CDR3 spans 15 residues. V shed 5 bases and J 9 bases; nucleotides not matched to a gene: 12. Researchers built TCR beta libraries using quantitative 5'-RACE with molecular barcodes. TCRdb redid the calling of the 5' RACE reads with MiXCR, one entry per CDR3 protein. The sample has over 450,000 distinct CDR3 sequences; about 13% are singletons. This sequence joins TRBV12-3 or TRBV12-4 and TRBJ2-2; TRBD2 matches 7 bases. This sequence was found in a male donor with ankylosing spondylitis. The specimen sequenced was blood, either unsorted or a sorted T cell fraction (not recorded which). The CDR3 DNA sequence: TGTGCCAGCAGTGTCCAGGGAGGGGATAGCCGGGAGCTGTTTTTT. The encoded protein is CASSVQGGDSRELFF.